This TCR beta chain was captured by sequencing in a study of CD8 T cells in Susac syndrome. Reverse transcription of roughly 0.5 to 1 ug RNA was carried out with random hexamers. immunoSEQ multiplex PCR amplified TCR beta CDR3 across 54 Vbeta, 13 Jbeta. In TCRdb, the immunoSEQ multiplex PCR reads were re-called with MiXCR into one record per CDR3 protein. This sample carries 15,000 to 20,000 distinct CDR3 sequences, roughly 95% of them seen once, and the ten largest clones take approximately 0.23%. High-throughput TCR beta sequencing covered peripheral CD8+ and CD4+ T cells. FACS enriched CD8+ TEMRA cells, while bulk CD8+ and CD4+ were negatively isolated. The V gene's germline CDR1 is LNHDA and CDR2 SQIVND (reference sequence). This CDR3 is 13 amino acids long. The ends were cut back, 0 bases at V and 9 bases at J, with 9 bases in the middle.

This clonotype was sampled from a human donor in good health. Sequenced input: CD8+ T cells from PBMCs. This chain uses TRBV19 with TRBJ1-3, with D unclear. This CDR3 reads CASSIDGESTIYF. The DNA for the CDR3 is TGTGCCAGTAGTATAGACGGCGAGAGCACCATATATTTT. Full variable domain (rest looked up from reference TRBV19 and TRBJ1-3): DGGITQSPKYLFRKEGQNVTLSCEQNLNHDAMYWYRQDPGQGLRLIYYSQIVNDFQKGDIAEGYSVSREKKESFPLTVTSAQKNPTAFYLCASSIDGESTIYFGEGSWLTVV.